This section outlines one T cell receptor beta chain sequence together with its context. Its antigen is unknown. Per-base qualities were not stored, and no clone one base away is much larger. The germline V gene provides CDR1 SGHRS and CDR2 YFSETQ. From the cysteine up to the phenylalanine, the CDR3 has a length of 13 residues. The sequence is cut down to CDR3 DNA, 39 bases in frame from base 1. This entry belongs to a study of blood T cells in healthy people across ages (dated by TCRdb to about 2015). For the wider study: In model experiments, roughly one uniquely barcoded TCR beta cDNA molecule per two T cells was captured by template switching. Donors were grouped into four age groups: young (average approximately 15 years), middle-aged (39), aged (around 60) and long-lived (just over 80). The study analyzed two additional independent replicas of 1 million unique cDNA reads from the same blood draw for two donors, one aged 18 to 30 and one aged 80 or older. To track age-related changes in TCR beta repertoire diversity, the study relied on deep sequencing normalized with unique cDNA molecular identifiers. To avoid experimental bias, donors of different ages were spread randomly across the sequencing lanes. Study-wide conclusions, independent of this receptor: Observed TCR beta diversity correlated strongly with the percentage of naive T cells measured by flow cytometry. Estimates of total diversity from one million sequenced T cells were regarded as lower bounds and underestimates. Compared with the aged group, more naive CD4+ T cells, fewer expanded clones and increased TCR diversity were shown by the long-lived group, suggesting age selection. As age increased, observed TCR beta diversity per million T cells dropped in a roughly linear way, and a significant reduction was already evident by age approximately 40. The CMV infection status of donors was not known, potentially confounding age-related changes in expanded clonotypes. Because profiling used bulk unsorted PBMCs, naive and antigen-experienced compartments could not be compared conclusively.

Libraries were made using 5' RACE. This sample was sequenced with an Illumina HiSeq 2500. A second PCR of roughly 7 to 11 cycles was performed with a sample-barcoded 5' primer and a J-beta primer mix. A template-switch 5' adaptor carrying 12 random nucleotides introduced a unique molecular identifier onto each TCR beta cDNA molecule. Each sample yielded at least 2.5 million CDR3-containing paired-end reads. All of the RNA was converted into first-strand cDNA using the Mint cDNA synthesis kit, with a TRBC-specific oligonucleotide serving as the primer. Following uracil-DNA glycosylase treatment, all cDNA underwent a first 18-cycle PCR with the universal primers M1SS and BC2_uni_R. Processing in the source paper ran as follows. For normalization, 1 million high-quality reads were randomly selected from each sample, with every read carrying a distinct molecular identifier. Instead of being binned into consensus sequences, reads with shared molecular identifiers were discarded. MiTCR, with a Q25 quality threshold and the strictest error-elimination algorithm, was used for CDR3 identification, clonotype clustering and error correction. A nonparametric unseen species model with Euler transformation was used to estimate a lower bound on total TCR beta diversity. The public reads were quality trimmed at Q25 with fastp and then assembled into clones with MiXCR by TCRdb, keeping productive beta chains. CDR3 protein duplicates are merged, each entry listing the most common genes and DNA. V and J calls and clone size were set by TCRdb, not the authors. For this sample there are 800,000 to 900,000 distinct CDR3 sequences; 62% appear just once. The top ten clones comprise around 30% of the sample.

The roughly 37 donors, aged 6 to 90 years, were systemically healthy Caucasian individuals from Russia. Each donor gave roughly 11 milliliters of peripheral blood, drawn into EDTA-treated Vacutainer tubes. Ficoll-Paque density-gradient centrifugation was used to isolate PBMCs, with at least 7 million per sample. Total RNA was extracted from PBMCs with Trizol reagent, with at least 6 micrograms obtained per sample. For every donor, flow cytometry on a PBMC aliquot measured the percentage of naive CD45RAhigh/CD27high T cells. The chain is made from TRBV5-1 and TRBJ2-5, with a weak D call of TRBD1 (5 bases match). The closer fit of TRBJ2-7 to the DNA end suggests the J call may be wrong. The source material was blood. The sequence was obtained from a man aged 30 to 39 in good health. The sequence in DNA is TGCGCCAGCAGCTCCGCAGGGAAGTACGAGCAGTACTTC. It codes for CASSSAGKYEQYF.